The 20 T cell receptor beta chains below all came from one sample that was sequenced in a study of response to subunit inactivated influenza vaccine. One entry per CDR3 protein, called by TCRdb with MiXCR from the RT-PCR reads. This sample has about 610,000 distinct CDR3 sequences; about 15% occur once, and the top ten carry roughly 11%. Here the sequenced sample was PBMCs from blood, taken 11 to 12 days after vaccination. The receptor source for this set is a man aged 50 to 59 who received an inactivated influenza vaccine.

This clonotype was counted a few times. This sequence joins TRBV5-4 and TRBJ1-1; no clear D. V lost 9 bases and J lost 0, with 9 bases in between. This CDR3 has 12 residues. The V gene's germline CDR1 is SGHNT and CDR2 YYREEE (reference sequence). For the CDR3, the DNA is TGTGCCACGGCCGGCATGAACACTGAAGCTTTCTTT. Protein: CATAGMNTEAFF.

This clonotype has a handful of counts. The CDR3 nucleotides are TGCGCCAGCAGTGCCGGACTAGCGGGTCACACAGATACGCAGTATTTT. As protein: CASSAGLAGHTDTQYF. This sequence joins TRBV10-2 and TRBJ2-3; TRBD2 agrees at 11 bases. The CDR3 is 16 residues long. V lost 4 bases, J lost 2 bases, and 5 bases stayed unmatched. Per germline, CDR1 WSHSY and CDR2 SAAADI.

This chain links TRBV15 with TRBJ2-1; D is uncertain. The CDR3 covers 14 residues. Germline CDR1 reads LNHNV; CDR2 reads YYDKDF (reference sequence). Trimming took 2 bases from V and 0 from J, leaving 5 bases between them. The CDR3 sequence: CATSRSSSYNEQFF. In DNA, the CDR3 is TGTGCCACCAGCAGATCCTCCTCCTACAATGAGCAGTTCTTC. Using reference TRBV15 and TRBJ2-1 for the parts outside the CDR3, the full variable domain is DAMVIQNPRYQVTQFGKPVTLSCSQTLNHNVMYWYQQKSSQAPKLLFHYYDKDFNNEADTPDNFQSRRPNTSFCFLDIRSPGLGDTAMYLCATSRSSSYNEQFFGPGTRLTVL.

The chain uses TRBV28 and TRBJ2-1; 13 bases line up with TRBD2. Looked up from germline, CDR1 is MDHEN and CDR2 is SYDVKM. With 5 bases clipped from V and 8 bases from J, the junction kept 6 bases outside the gene matches. This CDR3 comprises 15 residues. CDR3 bases: TGTGCCAGCAGTCCCTGGACTAGCGGGAGTGATGAGCAGTTCTTC. Translated, it gives CASSPWTSGSDEQFF. Supplemented by reference TRBV28 and TRBJ2-1, the full variable domain reads DVKVTQSSRYLVKRTGEKVFLECVQDMDHENMFWYRQDPGLGLRLIYFSYDVKMKEKGDIPEGYSVSREKKERFSLILESASTNQTSMYLCASSPWTSGSDEQFFGPGTRLTVL.

The chain joins TRBV5-5 to TRBJ1-3; possible D gene TRBD1, 6 bases. The CDR3 spans 15 residues. CDR1 is SGHKS, CDR2 YYEKEE, per germline (reference sequence). Trimming cost V 2 bases and J 0 bases, with 9 bases left between them. The CDR3 bases are TGTGCCAGCAGCTTTCAGGGGAACTCTGGAAACACCATATATTTT. Translation gives CASSFQGNSGNTIYF.

The sample holds one count of this clonotype. A much larger clone lies a single base off, so this may be a read error. The J gene is TRBJ2-3, the V gene TRBV7-9; tentatively, D is TRBD2 (5 bases). Germline V gene data show CDR1 as SEHNR and CDR2 as FQNEAQ (reference sequence). The CDR3 covers 14 residues. V was shortened by 5 bases and J by 8 bases, with 17 bases between the two germline ends. The CDR3 protein is CASSRGGGSATQYF. In DNA, the CDR3 is TGTGCCAGCAGCCGTGGAGGTGGGTCAGCTACGCAGTATTTT.

The genes are TRBV6-5 and TRBJ2-1; 8 bases are a match to TRBD1. Looked up from germline, CDR1 is MNHEY and CDR2 is SVGAGI. The ends lost 2 bases at V and 7 bases at J; junction bases unmatched: 7. CDR3 size: 15 residues. DNA for the CDR3: TGTGCCAGCAGTTACATACGGACAGGGAAGAATGAGCAGTTCTTC. Residues: CASSYIRTGKNEQFF.

The J gene is TRBJ1-2, the V gene TRBV24-1; D not resolved. Germline loops: CDR1 KGHDR, CDR2 SFDVKD. V was trimmed by 2 bases and J by 4 bases, leaving 10 bases between them. This CDR3 comprises 14 residues. CDR3 nucleotides: TGTGCCACCAGTGATTGGTCACGGAGCTATGGCTACACCTTC. Encoded protein: CATSDWSRSYGYTF.

This clonotype has a count of ten or more. The germline gene is not matched at one end of the junction; a read error may be the cause. V usage is TRBV7-7 and J usage is TRBJ2-3; D is undetermined. Germline lookup yields CDR1 SSHAT and CDR2 FNYEAQ (reference sequence). CDR3 length: 15 residues. CDR3 DNA sequence: TGTGCTAGCAGCTTAGGTCCATTAGGGTCAGATACGCAGTATTTT. Translating it yields CASSLGPLGSDTQYF.

The rearrangement links TRBV11-2 to TRBJ2-3, with D perhaps matching TRBD1 or TRBD2 (6 bases each). With 5 bases removed from V and 0 bases from J, the gap between germline ends came to 21 bases. The germline V gene has CDR1 SGHAT and CDR2 FQNNGV. The CDR3 spans 18 residues. This CDR3 is CASSLFRGLAGSTDTQYF. DNA for the CDR3: TGTGCCAGCAGCCTGTTCCGGGGGCTAGCCGGGAGCACAGATACGCAGTATTTT.

This sequence joins TRBV9 and TRBJ2-7; maybe TRBD1 (5 bases). Trimming took off 0 bases at V and 7 bases at J, with 17 bases between the two ends. The V gene's germline CDR1 is SGDLS and CDR2 YYNGEE. The CDR3 totals 15 residues. CDR3 amino acids: CASSVGASRPGEQYF. The CDR3 nucleotides are TGTGCCAGCAGCGTAGGGGCGAGCAGGCCAGGGGAGCAGTACTTC. Based on the CDR3 plus reference TRBV9 and TRBJ2-7, the full variable domain is DSGVTQTPKHLITATGQRVTLRCSPRSGDLSVYWYQQSLDQGLQFLIQYYNGEERAKGNILERFSAQQFPDLHSELNLSSLELGDSALYFCASSVGASRPGEQYFGPGTRLTVT.

This clonotype showed up just a few times. V gene TRBV5-1 combines with J gene TRBJ1-2; D remains ambiguous. The CDR3 runs to 16 residues. V shed 5 bases and J shed 0 bases, with 17 bases lying between them. In germline, CDR1 is SGHRS, CDR2 YFSETQ. The CDR3 DNA reads as TGCGCCAGCAGGGAACGAGGCCCGCAGACTAACTATGGCTACACCTTC. This encodes CASRERGPQTNYGYTF. The whole variable domain, filled in from reference TRBV5-1 and TRBJ1-2, reads KAGVTQTPRYLIKTRGQQVTLSCSPISGHRSVSWYQQTPGQGLQFLFEYFSETQRNKGNFPGRFSGRQFSNSRSEMNVSTLELGDSALYLCASRERGPQTNYGYTFGSGTRLTVV.

The chain is built from TRBV6-1 and TRBJ1-1; D is uncertain. V was trimmed by 1 base and J by 2 bases, leaving 8 bases between them. Germline V lookup: CDR1 MNHNS, CDR2 SASEGT. The CDR3 consists of 14 residues. CDR3 protein: CASSEVGDNTEAFF. The CDR3 nucleotides are TGTGCCAGCAGTGAAGTTGGAGACAACACTGAAGCTTTCTTT.

This clonotype was detected only a few times. CDR3 protein: CASSFRGGAANQPQHF. CDR3 DNA sequence: TGTGCCAGCAGTTTCAGAGGGGGCGCCGCCAATCAGCCCCAGCATTTT. The V gene is TRBV12-3 or TRBV12-4, the J gene TRBJ1-5; 7 nucleotides line up with TRBD1. Trimming at V came to 3 bases and at J to 3 bases, leaving 8 bases not matched to a gene. The CDR3 consists of 16 residues.

This clonotype was observed a few times. The CDR3 region has the DNA TGTGCCAGCAGTGAAATGGGGACAGGGAAAGAGACCCAGTACTTC. Amino acids: CASSEMGTGKETQYF. The chain is built from TRBV2 and TRBJ2-5; 9 bases fit TRBD1. Germline V lookup: CDR1 SNHLY, CDR2 FYNNEI. V shed 2 bases, J shed 3 bases, and the junction held 4 bases outside the gene matches. This CDR3 comprises 15 residues.

This chain joins TRBV15 and TRBJ2-6; no clear D. CDR1 is LNHNV and CDR2 is YYDKDF in the germline V gene (reference sequence). There are 18 residues in the CDR3. V was cut by 5 bases and J by 0 bases, with 17 bases left in between. This CDR3 is CATSQDTQANSGANVLTF. As DNA, the CDR3 is TGTGCCACCAGCCAAGATACCCAGGCGAACTCTGGGGCCAACGTCCTGACTTTC.

The genes are TRBV11-3 and TRBJ2-2; D not certain. Trimming shortened V by 2 bases and J by 4 bases, and 11 bases separated the two germline ends. The germline V gene has CDR1 SGHNT and CDR2 YENEEA. This CDR3 spans 15 amino acids. The CDR3 bases are TGTGCCAGCAGCTTACACCACCCCAGCACCGGGGAGCTGTTTTTT. This gives the protein CASSLHHPSTGELFF.

The chain uses TRBV6-2 or TRBV6-3 and TRBJ2-7; D gene uncertain. Per the germline V gene, CDR1 is MNHEY and CDR2 is SVGEGT. The CDR3 contains 11 residues. Trimming cost V 10 bases and J 1 base, with 8 bases left between them. The CDR3, as DNA: TGTGCCACCAAAGGGTCCTACGAGCAGTACTTC. Its protein is CATKGSYEQYF.

In its sample, this clonotype was seen a few times. This chain uses TRBV7-9 with TRBJ2-1; D is ambiguous. The CDR3 length is 13 residues. The ends were cut back, 5 bases at V and 1 base at J, with 6 bases in the middle. Germline V CDR1 and CDR2: SEHNR, FQNEAQ (reference sequence). This CDR3 is CASSQNSYNEQFF. CDR3 DNA: TGTGCCAGCAGCCAAAATTCCTACAATGAGCAGTTCTTC.

This clonotype has only a few counts. The chain uses TRBV5-6 and TRBJ2-7; TRBD2 matches 10 bases. The V gene end was trimmed by 4 bases and the J gene end by 10 bases; junction bases not matched to a gene: 8. The germline V gene encodes CDR1 SGHDT and CDR2 YYEEEE. This CDR3 spans 13 amino acids. CDR3 in DNA: TGTGCCAGCAGCCCTGGGCCTAGCGGGAGCCAGTACTTC. Protein sequence: CASSPGPSGSQYF.